This T cell receptor (beta chain) was observed in a study of blood T cell repertoires in COVID-19. Study summary: Collection of acute and convalescent COVID-19 samples took place in the United States, Italy and Spain. Sources were T cells, B-cell-depleted T cells, or PBMCs; the material itself was cDNA or gDNA.

Trimming took off 3 bases at V and 5 bases at J, with 17 bases between the two ends. The CDR3 is made up of 15 amino acids. Germline-derived CDR1 and CDR2 are LNHDA and SQIVND (reference sequence). Per the authors' pipeline: It was from reference gene primer amplification that nucleated cell counts were estimated. Sequenced by immunoSEQ multiplex PCR; TCRdb stores in-frame clones only, minus some. The DNA was the basis for D and trimming; V, J and clone size are from that table. This table has 95,000 to 150,000 clones, around 89% appearing once. The TCR was taken from a human donor in a cohort sampled during active COVID-19. Sequencing input: peripheral blood. The rearrangement uses TRBV19 and TRBJ2-7; possibly TRBD1 for D (5 bases). In DNA, the CDR3 is TGTGCCAGTAGTATGACATGGCAGGGTAGGGACGAGCAGTACTTC. Protein: CASSMTWQGRDEQYF.